This TCR beta chain appears in the sequencing data of a study of T cell repertoires in cytomegalovirus infection. Study-wide background: CMV epitopes, recently identified HLA-C-restricted and well-studied HLA-B-restricted, were used. Matching HLA type and CMV infection were both indicated by public TCR beta signatures.

Study outcomes and limitations: Summed frequency of shared TCR beta families picked out CMV carriers who also had the relevant HLA. Ex vivo responses were dominated by HLA-C-restricted CMV-specific TCR beta clonotypes.

MiXCR, run by TCRdb on the reads, gives a single entry per CDR3 protein. Counted here are fewer than 130,000 distinct CDR3 sequences, around 45% occurring once; the ten biggest clones make up roughly 70%. V was cut by 5 bases and J by 0 bases, with 18 bases left in between. This CDR3 has 17 residues. Germline CDR1 LNHDA, CDR2 SQIVND (reference sequence). This clonotype was seen a few times. The antigen is unknown. The source was CD8+ T cells from cultured PBMCs, collected from culture after CMV antigen stimulation. The source is a human donor in good health (CMV status not recorded). Some clones in this sample may be carry-over from other donors' samples. This rearrangement joins TRBV19 to TRBJ2-3, with D perhaps TRBD2 (5 bases). In nucleotides, the CDR3 is TGTGCCAGTAGTGTCCTGATGGCGGGTAGGAGCACAGATACGCAGTATTTT. This translates into CASSVLMAGRSTDTQYF.